This TCR beta chain was recorded in a study of T cells in tuberculosis. Germline CDR1 is ENHRY and CDR2 is SYGVKD. With 2 bases removed from V and 6 bases from J, the gap between germline ends came to 17 bases. This CDR3 has 16 amino acids. Cells were sorted from thawed PBMC rested overnight and stained with GMM-loaded CD1B tetramer, viability dye and anti-CD3. The CD1B tetramers carried C32 glucose monomycolate purified from Rhodococcus equi. Tetramer-negative cells, some 100,000 per donor, were also sorted. No alpha-beta pairing information exists for these sequences. Some clones are missing from TCRdb's copy, which holds only in-frame ones; the method was immunoSEQ multiplex PCR. This table has 88,000 or so clones, around 90% appearing once.

This sequence was found in an adult woman with latent tuberculosis. Sample: CD1b-GMM tetramer-negative cells sorted from PBMCs. The rearrangement joins TRBV10-3 to TRBJ2-1, with TRBD1 as a possible D gene (6 bases). Written as DNA, the CDR3 is TGTGCCATCAGTGAGCCCCAAACGTGGGGGCCCAATGAGCAGTTCTTC. Residues: CAISEPQTWGPNEQFF.